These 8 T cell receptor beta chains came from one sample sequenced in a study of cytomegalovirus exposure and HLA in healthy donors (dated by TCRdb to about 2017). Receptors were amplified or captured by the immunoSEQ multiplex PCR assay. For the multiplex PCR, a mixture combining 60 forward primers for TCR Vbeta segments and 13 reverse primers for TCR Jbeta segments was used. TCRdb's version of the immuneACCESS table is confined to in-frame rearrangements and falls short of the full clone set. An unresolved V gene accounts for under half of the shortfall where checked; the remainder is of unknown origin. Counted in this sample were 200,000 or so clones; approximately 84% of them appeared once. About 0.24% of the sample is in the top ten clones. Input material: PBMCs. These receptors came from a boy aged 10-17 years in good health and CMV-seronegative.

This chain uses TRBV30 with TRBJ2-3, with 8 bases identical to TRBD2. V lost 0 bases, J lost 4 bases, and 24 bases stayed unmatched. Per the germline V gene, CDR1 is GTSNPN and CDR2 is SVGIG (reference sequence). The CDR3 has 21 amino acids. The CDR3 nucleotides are TGTGCCTGGAGTGTGGGGGGGGCTGGGATAGCGGGGACCGAGCGTCCAGATACGCAGTATTTT. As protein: CAWSVGGAGIAGTERPDTQYF.

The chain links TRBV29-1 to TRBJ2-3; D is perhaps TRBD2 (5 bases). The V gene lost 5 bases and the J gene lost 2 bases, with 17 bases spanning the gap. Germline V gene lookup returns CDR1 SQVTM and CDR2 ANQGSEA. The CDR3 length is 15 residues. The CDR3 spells CSVLGLAAHTDTQYF. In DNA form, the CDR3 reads TGCAGCGTTCTTGGACTCGCAGCTCACACAGATACGCAGTATTTT.

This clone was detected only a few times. The CDR3, as DNA: TGTGCCAGCAGTAGGGACAAGGCCTATGGCTACACCTTC. Its translation is CASSRDKAYGYTF. The chain employs TRBV27 and TRBJ1-2; possible D gene TRBD1, 6 bases. The germline V gene has CDR1 MNHEY and CDR2 SMNVEV (reference sequence). This CDR3 has 13 residues. V shed 5 bases and J shed 4 bases, with 11 bases lying between them.

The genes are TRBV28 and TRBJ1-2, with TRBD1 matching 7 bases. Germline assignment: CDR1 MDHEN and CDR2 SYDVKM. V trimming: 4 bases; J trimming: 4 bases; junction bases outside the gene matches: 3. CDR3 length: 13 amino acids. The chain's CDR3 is CASSSGTAYGYTF. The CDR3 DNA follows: TGTGCCAGCAGTTCCGGGACAGCCTATGGCTACACCTTC.

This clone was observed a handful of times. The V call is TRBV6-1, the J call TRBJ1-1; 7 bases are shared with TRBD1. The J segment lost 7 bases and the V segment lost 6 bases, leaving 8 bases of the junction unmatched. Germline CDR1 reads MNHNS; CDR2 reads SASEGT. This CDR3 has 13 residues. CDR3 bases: TGTGCCAGCAGGGACAGGAGGTCGAATGAAGCTTTCTTT. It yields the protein CASRDRRSNEAFF.

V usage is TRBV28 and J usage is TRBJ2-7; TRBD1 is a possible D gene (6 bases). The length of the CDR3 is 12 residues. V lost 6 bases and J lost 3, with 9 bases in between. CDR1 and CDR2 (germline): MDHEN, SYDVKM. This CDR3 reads CASRGTYYEQYF. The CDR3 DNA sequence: TGTGCCAGCAGAGGGACATACTACGAGCAGTACTTC.

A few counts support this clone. The CDR3, as DNA: TGTGCCAGCAGCCAAGGTGGGCACGGGGCCAACGTCCTGACTTTC. Translated, it gives CASSQGGHGANVLTF. The chain has TRBV14 and TRBJ2-6; D is uncertain. This CDR3 comprises 15 residues. Looked up from germline, CDR1 is SGHDN and CDR2 is FVKESK. V was cut by 1 base and J by 4 bases, with 8 bases left in between. The full variable domain, its missing parts supplied by reference TRBV14 and TRBJ2-6, is EAGVTQFPSHSVIEKGQTVTLRCDPISGHDNLYWYRRVMGKEIKFLLHFVKESKQDESGMPNNRFLAERTGGTYSTLKVQPAELEDSGVYFCASSQGGHGANVLTFGAGSRLTVL.

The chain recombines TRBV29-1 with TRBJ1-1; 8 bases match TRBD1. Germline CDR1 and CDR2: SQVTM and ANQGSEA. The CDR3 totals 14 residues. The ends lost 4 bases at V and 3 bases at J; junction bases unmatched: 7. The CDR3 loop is CSVVPGRGHTEAFF. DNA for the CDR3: TGCAGCGTTGTTCCCGGCAGGGGGCACACTGAAGCTTTCTTT.